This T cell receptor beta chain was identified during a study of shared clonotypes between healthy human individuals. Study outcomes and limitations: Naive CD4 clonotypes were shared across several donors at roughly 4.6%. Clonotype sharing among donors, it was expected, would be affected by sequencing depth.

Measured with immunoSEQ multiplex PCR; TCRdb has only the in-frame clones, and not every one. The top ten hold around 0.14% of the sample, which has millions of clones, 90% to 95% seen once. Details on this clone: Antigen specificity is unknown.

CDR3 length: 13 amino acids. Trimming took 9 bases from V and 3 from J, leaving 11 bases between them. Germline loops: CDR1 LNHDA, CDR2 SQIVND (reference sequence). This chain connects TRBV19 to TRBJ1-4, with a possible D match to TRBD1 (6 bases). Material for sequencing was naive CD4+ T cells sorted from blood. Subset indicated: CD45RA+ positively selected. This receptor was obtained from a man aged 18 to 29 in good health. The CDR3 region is CASEDRPNEKLFF. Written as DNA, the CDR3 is TGTGCCAGCGAGGACAGACCTAATGAAAAACTGTTTTTT.